This T cell receptor beta chain was recorded in a study of cytomegalovirus exposure and HLA in healthy donors. Notes on the study in general: In a later analysis, an Asian-associated ancestry cluster reportedly showed fewer N-insertions than the roughly 710-donor mean. The investigators catalogued 164 TCR beta chains as cytomegalovirus-associated.

PCR employed 60 Vbeta and 13 Jbeta primers. In the original analysis: An analysis performed later counted 74 million or so unique TCR beta chains (roughly 10 million of them shared). Profiled with immunoSEQ multiplex PCR; TCRdb holds only in-frame clones, not every one. V and J calls and clone size are those listed in that table; D and trimming were worked out from the DNA. This table has about 100,000 clones, 79% appearing once. Points on this clone: Its target is not known.

CDR1 and CDR2 from the germline V gene are SGHRS and YFSETQ. The CDR3 length is 14 residues. V was pared by 3 bases and J by 3 bases, with 13 bases between. The material sequenced was PBMCs. This receptor was identified in a female donor in good health and CMV-seropositive. The gene calls are TRBV5-1 and TRBJ2-7; D is possibly TRBD2 (6 bases). For the CDR3, the DNA is TGCGCCAGCAGCTCGGGGGACCGGTTCTACGAGCAGTACTTC. Protein sequence: CASSSGDRFYEQYF. Full variable domain (outside the CDR3, taken from reference TRBV5-1 and TRBJ2-7): KAGVTQTPRYLIKTRGQQVTLSCSPISGHRSVSWYQQTPGQGLQFLFEYFSETQRNKGNFPGRFSGRQFSNSRSEMNVSTLELGDSALYLCASSSGDRFYEQYFGPGTRLTVT.